The clone carrying this T cell receptor (beta chain) has a single count. Germline CDR1 GTSNPN, CDR2 SVGIG (reference sequence). V was shortened by 0 bases and J by 5 bases, with 10 bases between the two germline ends. CDR3 length equals 13 residues. The sample originates from a study of control samples from healthy donors and cancer patients. TCRdb keeps only in-frame clones here, not all; method: immunoSEQ multiplex PCR. The sample yields under 150,000 clones, 75% to 90% seen once. The gene calls are TRBV30 and TRBJ1-1; a possible D gene is TRBD1 (5 bases). The origin of this receptor is a woman aged 45-65 years with colorectal cancer. The specimen was PBMCs. The CDR3, as DNA: TGTGCCTGGAGTGTACCAGGGTGGACTGAAGCTTTCTTT. Amino acids: CAWSVPGWTEAFF.